The clone carrying this TCR beta chain showed up many times. Its antigen is as yet unknown. The source of the sample is a study of response to subunit inactivated influenza vaccine. Findings and limits, study-wide: That few new T cells are recruited by each seasonal influenza vaccination was the authors' suggestion.

CDR1 SGHRS and CDR2 YFSETQ come from the germline V gene. The CDR3 is 12 residues long. Trimming removed 6 bases at V and 7 bases at J, with 11 bases between. TCRdb ran MiXCR on the RT-PCR reads and lists one entry per CDR3 protein. Counted here are 530,000 or so distinct CDR3 sequences, roughly 15% occurring once; the ten biggest clones make up approximately 12%. This sample comprised PBMCs from blood, obtained about 13 days after vaccination. The chain joins TRBV5-1 to TRBJ1-5; D gene uncertain. The TCR originated in a man in his fifties who received an inactivated influenza vaccine. The CDR3: CASTYRRQPQHF. CDR3 DNA sequence: TGCGCCAGCACCTACCGCAGACAGCCCCAGCATTTT.